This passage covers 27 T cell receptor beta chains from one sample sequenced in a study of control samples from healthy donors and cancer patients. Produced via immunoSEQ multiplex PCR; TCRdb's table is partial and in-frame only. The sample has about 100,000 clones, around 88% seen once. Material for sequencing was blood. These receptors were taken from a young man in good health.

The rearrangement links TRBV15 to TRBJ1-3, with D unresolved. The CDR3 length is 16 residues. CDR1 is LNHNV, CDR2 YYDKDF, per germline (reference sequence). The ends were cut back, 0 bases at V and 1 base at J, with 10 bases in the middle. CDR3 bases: TGTGCCACCAGCAGAGATACCCCGGGATCTGGAAACACCATATATTTT. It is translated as CATSRDTPGSGNTIYF.

CDR3 region: CASSPWGTRGGYNEQFF. The CDR3 DNA reads TGTGCCAGCAGCCCCTGGGGTACCAGGGGTGGATACAATGAGCAGTTCTTC. J is TRBJ2-1 and V is TRBV7-2; D might be TRBD1 (6 bases). The V and J ends lost 5 bases and 4 bases respectively, with 21 bases between them. The CDR3 has 17 amino acids. CDR1 and CDR2 from the germline V gene are SGHTA and FQGNSA.

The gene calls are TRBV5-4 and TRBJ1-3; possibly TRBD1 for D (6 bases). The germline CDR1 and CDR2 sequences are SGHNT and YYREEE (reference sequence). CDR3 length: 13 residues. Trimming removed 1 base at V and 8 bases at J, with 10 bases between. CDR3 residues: CASSLPGEDTIYF. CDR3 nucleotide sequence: TGTGCCAGCAGCTTGCCAGGGGAGGACACCATATATTTT.

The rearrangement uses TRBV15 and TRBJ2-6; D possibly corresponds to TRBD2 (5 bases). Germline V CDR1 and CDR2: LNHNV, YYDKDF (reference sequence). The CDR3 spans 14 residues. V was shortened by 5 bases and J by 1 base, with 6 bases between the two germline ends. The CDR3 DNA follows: TGTGCCACCAGCGGAGGATCTGGGGCCAACGTCCTGACTTTC. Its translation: CATSGGSGANVLTF.

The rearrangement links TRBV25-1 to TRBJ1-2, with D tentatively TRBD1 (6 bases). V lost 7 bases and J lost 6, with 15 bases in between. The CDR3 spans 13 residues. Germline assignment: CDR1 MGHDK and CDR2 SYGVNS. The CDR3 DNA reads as TGTGCCAGCACCGGACTTAGGGGGGATGGCTACACCTTC. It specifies CASTGLRGDGYTF.

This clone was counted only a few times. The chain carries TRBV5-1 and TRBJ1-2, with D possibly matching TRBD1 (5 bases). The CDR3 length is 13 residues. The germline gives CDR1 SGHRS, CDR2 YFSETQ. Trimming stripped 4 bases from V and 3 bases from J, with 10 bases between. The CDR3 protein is CASSPDRDYGYTF. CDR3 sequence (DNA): TGCGCCAGCAGCCCCGACAGAGACTATGGCTACACCTTC.

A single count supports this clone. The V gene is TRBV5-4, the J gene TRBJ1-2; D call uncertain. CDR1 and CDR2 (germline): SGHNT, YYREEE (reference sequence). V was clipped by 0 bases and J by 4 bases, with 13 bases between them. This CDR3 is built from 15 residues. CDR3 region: CASSLAKRQTYGYTF. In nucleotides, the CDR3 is TGTGCCAGCAGCTTGGCCAAGAGACAAACCTATGGCTACACCTTC.

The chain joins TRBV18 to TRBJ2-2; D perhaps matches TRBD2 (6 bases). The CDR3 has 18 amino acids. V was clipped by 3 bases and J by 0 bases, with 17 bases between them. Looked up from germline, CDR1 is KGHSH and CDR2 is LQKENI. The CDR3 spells CASSPFQPGLANTGELFF. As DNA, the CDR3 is TGTGCCAGCTCACCGTTTCAACCGGGACTCGCGAACACCGGGGAGCTGTTTTTT.

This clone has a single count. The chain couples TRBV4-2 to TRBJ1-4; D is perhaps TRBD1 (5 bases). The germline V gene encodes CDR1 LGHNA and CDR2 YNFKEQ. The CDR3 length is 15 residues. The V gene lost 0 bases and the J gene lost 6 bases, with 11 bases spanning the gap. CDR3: CASSQEEGGDEKLFF. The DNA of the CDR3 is TGTGCCAGCAGCCAAGAGGAGGGAGGGGATGAAAAACTGTTTTTT.

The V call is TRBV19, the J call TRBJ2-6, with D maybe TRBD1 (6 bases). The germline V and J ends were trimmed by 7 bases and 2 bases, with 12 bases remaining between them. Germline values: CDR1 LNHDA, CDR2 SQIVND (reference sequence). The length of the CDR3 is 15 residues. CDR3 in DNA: TGTGCCAGTAAACAGGGACGGGCTGGGGCCAACGTCCTGACTTTC. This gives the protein CASKQGRAGANVLTF.

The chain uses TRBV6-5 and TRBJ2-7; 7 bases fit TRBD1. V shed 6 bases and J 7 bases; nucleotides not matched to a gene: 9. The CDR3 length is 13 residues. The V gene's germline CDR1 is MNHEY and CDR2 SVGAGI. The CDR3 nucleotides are TGTGCCAGCAGAACGGTAGGGGGCGGTGAGCAGTACTTC. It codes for CASRTVGGGEQYF.

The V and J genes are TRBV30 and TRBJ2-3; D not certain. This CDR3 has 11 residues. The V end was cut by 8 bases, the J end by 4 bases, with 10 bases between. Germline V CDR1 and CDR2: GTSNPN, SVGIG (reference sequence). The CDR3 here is CAGDISDTQYF. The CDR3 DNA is TGTGCCGGGGATATCTCAGATACGCAGTATTTT.

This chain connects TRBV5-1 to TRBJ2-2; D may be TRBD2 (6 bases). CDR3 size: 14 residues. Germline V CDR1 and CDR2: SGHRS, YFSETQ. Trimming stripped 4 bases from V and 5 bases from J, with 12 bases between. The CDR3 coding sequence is TGCGCCAGCAGCGAACGGGAGATGACCGGGGAGCTGTTTTTT. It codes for CASSEREMTGELFF.

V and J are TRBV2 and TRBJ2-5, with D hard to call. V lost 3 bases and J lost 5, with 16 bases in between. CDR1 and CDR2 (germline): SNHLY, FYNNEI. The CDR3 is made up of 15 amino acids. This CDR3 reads CASSDSPQPGETQYF. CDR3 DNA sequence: TGTGCCAGCAGTGATAGCCCACAGCCCGGGGAGACCCAGTACTTC.

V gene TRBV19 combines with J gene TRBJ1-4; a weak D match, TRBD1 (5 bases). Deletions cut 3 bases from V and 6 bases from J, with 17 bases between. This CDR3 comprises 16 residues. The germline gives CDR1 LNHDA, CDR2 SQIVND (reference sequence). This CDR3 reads CASSMESAGQDEKLFF. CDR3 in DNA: TGTGCCAGTAGTATGGAGTCGGCAGGGCAGGATGAAAAACTGTTTTTT.

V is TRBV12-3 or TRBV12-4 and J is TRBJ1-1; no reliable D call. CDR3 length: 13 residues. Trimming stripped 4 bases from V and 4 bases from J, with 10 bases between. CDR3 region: CASSWSGVTEAFF. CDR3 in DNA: TGTGCCAGCAGTTGGTCCGGGGTCACTGAAGCTTTCTTT.

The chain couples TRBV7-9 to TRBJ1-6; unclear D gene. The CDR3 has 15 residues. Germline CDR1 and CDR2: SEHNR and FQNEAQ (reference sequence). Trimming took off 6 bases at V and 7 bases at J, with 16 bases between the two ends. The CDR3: CASSFGEQRNSPLHF. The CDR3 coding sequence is TGTGCCAGCAGTTTTGGGGAACAGCGAAATTCACCCCTCCACTTT.

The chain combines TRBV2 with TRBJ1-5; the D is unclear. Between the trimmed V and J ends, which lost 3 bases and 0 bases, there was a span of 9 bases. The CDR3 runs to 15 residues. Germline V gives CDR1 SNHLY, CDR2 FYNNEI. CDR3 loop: CASSDQESSNQPQHF. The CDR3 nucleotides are TGTGCCAGCAGTGATCAGGAATCTAGCAATCAGCCCCAGCATTTT.

CDR3 DNA sequence: TGTGCCAGCAGTGAAGAGGGCGGCAGCGAAGCTTTCTTT. Its protein product is CASSEEGGSEAFF. This rearrangement joins TRBV2 to TRBJ1-1; no clear D. The CDR3 is 13 amino acids. Germline loops: CDR1 SNHLY, CDR2 FYNNEI. V dropped 1 base and J dropped 8 bases, with 11 bases sitting between them.

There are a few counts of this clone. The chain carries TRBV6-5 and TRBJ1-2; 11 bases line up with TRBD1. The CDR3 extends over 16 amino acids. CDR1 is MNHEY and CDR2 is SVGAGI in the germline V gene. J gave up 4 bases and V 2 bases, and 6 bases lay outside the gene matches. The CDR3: CASSYTRTGGGYGYTF. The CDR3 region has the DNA TGTGCCAGCAGTTACACCAGGACAGGGGGCGGCTATGGCTACACCTTC.

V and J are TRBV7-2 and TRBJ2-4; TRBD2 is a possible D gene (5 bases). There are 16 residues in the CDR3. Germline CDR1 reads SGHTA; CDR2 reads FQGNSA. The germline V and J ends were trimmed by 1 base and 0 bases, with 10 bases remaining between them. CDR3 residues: CASSLGTGVAKNIQYF. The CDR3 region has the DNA TGTGCCAGCAGCTTAGGGACTGGGGTAGCCAAAAACATTCAGTACTTC.

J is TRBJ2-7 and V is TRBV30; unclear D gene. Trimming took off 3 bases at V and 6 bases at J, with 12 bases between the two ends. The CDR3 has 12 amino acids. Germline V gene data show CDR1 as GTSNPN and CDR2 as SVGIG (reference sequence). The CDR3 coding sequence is TGTGCCTGGAGAGGGATTAAGCCCGAGCAGTACTTC. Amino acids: CAWRGIKPEQYF.

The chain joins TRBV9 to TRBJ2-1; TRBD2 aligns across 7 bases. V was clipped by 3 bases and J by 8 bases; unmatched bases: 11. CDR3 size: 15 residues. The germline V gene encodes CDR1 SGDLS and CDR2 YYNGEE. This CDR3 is CASSAQAGTRYEQFF. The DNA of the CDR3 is TGTGCCAGCAGCGCCCAAGCGGGAACGAGGTATGAGCAGTTCTTC.

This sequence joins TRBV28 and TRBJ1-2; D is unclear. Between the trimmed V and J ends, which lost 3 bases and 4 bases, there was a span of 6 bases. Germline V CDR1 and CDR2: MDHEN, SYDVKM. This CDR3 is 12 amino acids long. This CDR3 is CASSLVAYGYTF. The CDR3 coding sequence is TGTGCCAGCAGTTTGGTCGCCTATGGCTACACCTTC.

This CDR3 reads CASSPLPGGSGDYGYTF. For the CDR3, the DNA is TGTGCCAGCTCACCATTGCCAGGGGGTAGCGGAGACTATGGCTACACCTTC. The V call is TRBV18, the J call TRBJ1-2, with TRBD1 matching over 7 bases. CDR1 is KGHSH, CDR2 LQKENI, per germline. V gave up 2 bases and J gave up 3 bases; unmatched junction bases: 12. CDR3 size: 17 residues.

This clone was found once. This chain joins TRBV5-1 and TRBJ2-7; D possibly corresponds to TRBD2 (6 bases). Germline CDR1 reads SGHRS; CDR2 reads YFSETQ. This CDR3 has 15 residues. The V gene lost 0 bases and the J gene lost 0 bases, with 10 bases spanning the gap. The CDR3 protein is CASSLVAGNSYEQYF. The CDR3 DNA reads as TGCGCCAGCAGCTTGGTGGCGGGGAACTCCTACGAGCAGTACTTC. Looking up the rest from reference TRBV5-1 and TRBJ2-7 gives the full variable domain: KAGVTQTPRYLIKTRGQQVTLSCSPISGHRSVSWYQQTPGQGLQFLFEYFSETQRNKGNFPGRFSGRQFSNSRSEMNVSTLELGDSALYLCASSLVAGNSYEQYFGPGTRLTVT.

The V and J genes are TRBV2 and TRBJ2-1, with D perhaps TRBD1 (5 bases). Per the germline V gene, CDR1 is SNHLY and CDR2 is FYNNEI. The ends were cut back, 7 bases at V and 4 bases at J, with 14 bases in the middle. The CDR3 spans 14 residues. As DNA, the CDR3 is TGTGCCAGCAAGAACGGACAAATATACAATGAGCAGTTCTTC. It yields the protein CASKNGQIYNEQFF.